This entry lists 13 T cell receptor beta chains sequenced from one sample in a study of shared clonotypes between healthy human individuals (dated by TCRdb to between 2020 and 2021). The receptor library was made with the immunoSEQ multiplex PCR assay. TCRdb carries this immuneACCESS record with in-frame sequences only. Its versions omit some clonotypes, under half of them owing to an unresolved V gene in the studies checked, with the rest unexplained. This sample has about 1.5 million clones in its table, and roughly 98% of those were observed once. The ten largest clones capture roughly 0.45% of the sample. The sequencing input was naive CD4+ T cells sorted from blood. The cell subset or site label for this specimen denotes: CD45RA+ positively selected. Source of these receptors: a man aged 25 to 40 in good health.

The chain couples TRBV28 to TRBJ1-2; 8 positions match TRBD1. With 5 bases clipped from V and 3 bases from J, the junction kept 11 bases outside the gene matches. This CDR3 spans 16 amino acids. The V gene's germline CDR1 is MDHEN and CDR2 SYDVKM. The CDR3 nucleotides are TGTGCCAGCAGTCACCAGGGGGCGCCGAGACACTATGGCTACACCTTC. It codes for CASSHQGAPRHYGYTF.

This clone has a single count. Different DNA sequences within this sample yield the same CDR3. This chain connects TRBV5-1 to TRBJ1-4, with 9 bases matching TRBD1. Germline assignment: CDR1 SGHRS and CDR2 YFSETQ. V was clipped by 4 bases and J by 8 bases; unmatched bases: 6. The CDR3 loop spans 14 amino acids. CDR3 residues: CASSPGQGDEKLFF. CDR3 DNA sequence: TGCGCCAGCAGCCCGGGACAGGGAGACGAAAAACTGTTTTTT.

This clone was detected once. J is TRBJ1-1 and V is TRBV19; weak D call: TRBD1 (5 bases). Germline CDR1 is LNHDA and CDR2 is SQIVND (reference sequence). CDR3 length equals 13 residues. The V end lost 5 bases, the J end lost 4 bases, and 11 bases lay between the germline ends. The CDR3 nucleotides are TGTGCCAGTAGTCTGCCAGGGACCACTGAAGCTTTCTTT. It encodes CASSLPGTTEAFF.

The chain recombines TRBV7-2 with TRBJ1-2; D not resolved. The CDR3 totals 15 residues. V was trimmed by 1 base and J by 0 bases, leaving 9 bases between them. CDR1 and CDR2 from the germline V gene are SGHTA and FQGNSA. CDR3 in DNA: TGTGCCAGCAGCTTAGAGCAGCCAGCTAACTATGGCTACACCTTC. Translating it yields CASSLEQPANYGYTF.

The V call is TRBV6-5, the J call TRBJ2-7; D may be TRBD1 or TRBD2 (5 bases each). V gave up 0 bases and J gave up 10 bases, with 13 bases separating them. The CDR3 contains 13 residues. The germline V gene encodes CDR1 MNHEY and CDR2 SVGAGI. This chain's CDR3 is CASSYSQGTVQYF. CDR3 bases: TGTGCCAGCAGTTACTCACAAGGGACGGTCCAGTACTTC.

Of note for this clone: The same CDR3 is also encoded by other DNA sequences in this sample. This chain connects TRBV18 to TRBJ2-7, with D tentatively TRBD1 (6 bases). The CDR3 consists of 14 residues. The V gene's germline CDR1 is KGHSH and CDR2 LQKENI. Trimming removed 0 bases at V and 2 bases at J, with 8 bases between. The DNA of the CDR3 is TGTGCCAGCTCACCACCACAGGGCCCCTACGAGCAGTACTTC. This gives the protein CASSPPQGPYEQYF. Using reference TRBV18 and TRBJ2-7 for the parts outside the CDR3, the full variable domain is NAGVMQNPRHLVRRRGQEARLRCSPMKGHSHVYWYRQLPEEGLKFMVYLQKENIIDESGMPKERFSAEFPKEGPSILRIQQVVRGDSAAYFCASSPPQGPYEQYFGPGTRLTVT.

The genes are TRBV11-2 and TRBJ2-1; 7 bases line up with TRBD2. This CDR3 has 14 residues. Trimming at V came to 2 bases and at J to 10 bases, leaving 8 bases not matched to a gene. The germline V gene has CDR1 SGHAT and CDR2 FQNNGV. The CDR3 here is CASSLTAGAVEQFF. The CDR3 DNA reads TGTGCCAGCAGCTTAACTGCGGGAGCGGTCGAGCAGTTCTTC.

The V call is TRBV29-1, the J call TRBJ2-7; 8 bases map to TRBD2. J lost 7 bases, V lost 4 bases, and 6 bases had no gene match. From germline, CDR1 is SQVTM and CDR2 ANQGSEA. The CDR3 is 12 residues long. Written as DNA, the CDR3 is TGCAGCGTTGTGGCGGGAGGTGGAGAGCAGTACTTC. Protein sequence: CSVVAGGGEQYF.

This rearrangement joins TRBV9 to TRBJ1-1, with TRBD1 as a possible D gene (5 bases). V dropped 0 bases and J dropped 4 bases, with 16 bases sitting between them. The CDR3 consists of 16 residues. Germline V gene sequence: CDR1 SGDLS, CDR2 YYNGEE. CDR3 coding DNA: TGTGCCAGCAGCGTAGAGGGGCACCCGGGAGGCACTGAAGCTTTCTTT. Translated, it gives CASSVEGHPGGTEAFF.

The chain links TRBV10-1 to TRBJ2-3; D gene ambiguous. The CDR3 has 13 residues. Between the trimmed V and J ends, which lost 2 bases and 1 base, there was a span of 4 bases. Germline V CDR1 and CDR2: WNHNN, SYGVQD (reference sequence). The CDR3: CASSERRTDTQYF. The CDR3 DNA reads TGCGCCAGCAGTGAGAGGCGCACAGATACGCAGTATTTT.

The V call is TRBV7-2, the J call TRBJ2-3; the match to TRBD1 covers 8 bases. This CDR3 contains 16 residues. Germline CDR1 and CDR2: SGHTA and FQGNSA. Germline trimming cut 7 bases from V and 5 bases from J; bases unmatched to any gene: 14. The CDR3 bases are TGTGCCAGCACCCCCAGGTTGACAGGGGTTTTAGATACGCAGTATTTT. This gives the protein CASTPRLTGVLDTQYF.

CDR3 residues: CASSLGQGAIAGELFF. Written as DNA, the CDR3 is TGTGCCAGCAGCTTGGGACAGGGGGCTATTGCCGGGGAGCTGTTTTTT. J is TRBJ2-2 and V is TRBV9, with 12 bases that match TRBD1. V lost 4 bases, J lost 6 bases, and 7 bases stayed unmatched. Germline CDR1 and CDR2: SGDLS and YYNGEE. The CDR3 has 16 amino acids.

Only one count was recorded for this clone. The V gene is TRBV4-2, the J gene TRBJ2-7; no reliable D call. The V gene lost 0 bases and the J gene lost 1 base, with 16 bases spanning the gap. From germline, CDR1 is LGHNA and CDR2 YNFKEQ. This CDR3 is 17 amino acids long. The CDR3 loop is CASSQDAIVMGSYEQYF. The CDR3 nucleotides are TGTGCCAGCAGCCAAGATGCGATTGTCATGGGATCCTACGAGCAGTACTTC.